This TCR beta chain was profiled in a study of blood T cell repertoires in COVID-19. This clone was picked up a small number of times. Sequencing was performed with immunoSEQ multiplex PCR; in TCRdb, only in-frame clones are kept and a portion is missing. The repertoire holds over 95,000 clones, with roughly 76% as singletons. This CDR3 has 15 amino acids. J gave up 2 bases and V 7 bases, and 10 bases lay outside the gene matches. CDR1 is WSHSY, CDR2 SAAADI, per germline. V is TRBV10-2 and J is TRBJ2-7; 8 bases align to TRBD1. The receptor was isolated from a human donor in a cohort sampled during active COVID-19. Source material: peripheral blood. CDR3 residues: CASMTTGAATYEQYF. In DNA, the CDR3 is TGCGCCAGCATGACGACAGGGGCCGCTACCTACGAGCAGTACTTC.